This T cell receptor (beta chain) derives from a study of CD8+CD57+ T cells in acquired aplastic anemia. TCR beta VDJ and CDR3 were profiled, and genomic DNA was the template. Each CDR3 protein gets one entry after TCRdb re-called the reads with MiXCR. The data contain some 120,000 distinct CDR3 sequences, about 60% of them singletons. This clonotype was picked up many times. Its antigen is not identified. Patients selected for sequencing had displayed CD8+CD57+ cell expansion by flow cytometry. Every patient was diagnosed with severe acquired aplastic anemia. None of the patients had been given any therapy when their blood was sampled. The CDR3 has 15 amino acids. The germline CDR1 and CDR2 sequences are LNHNV and YYDKDF (reference sequence). V was pared by 4 bases and J by 2 bases, with 2 bases of the junction left unmatched. Study findings and constraints: Found in both controls and patients were around 29 CD8+ CDR3 sequences.

This rearrangement joins TRBV15 to TRBJ2-7; 13 bases line up with TRBD2. The clonotype originates from a human donor with aplastic anemia. Sequencing was performed on sorted CD4+, CD8+, or CD8+CD57+ T cells (not recorded which) from PBMCs. The chain's CDR3 is CATSKGLAGTYEQYF. CDR3 nucleotide sequence: TGTGCCACCAGCAAGGGACTAGCGGGGACCTACGAGCAGTACTTC. The full variable domain, with the rest looked up from reference TRBV15 and TRBJ2-7, is DAMVIQNPRYQVTQFGKPVTLSCSQTLNHNVMYWYQQKSSQAPKLLFHYYDKDFNNEADTPDNFQSRRPNTSFCFLDIRSPGLGDTAMYLCATSKGLAGTYEQYFGPGTRLTVT.